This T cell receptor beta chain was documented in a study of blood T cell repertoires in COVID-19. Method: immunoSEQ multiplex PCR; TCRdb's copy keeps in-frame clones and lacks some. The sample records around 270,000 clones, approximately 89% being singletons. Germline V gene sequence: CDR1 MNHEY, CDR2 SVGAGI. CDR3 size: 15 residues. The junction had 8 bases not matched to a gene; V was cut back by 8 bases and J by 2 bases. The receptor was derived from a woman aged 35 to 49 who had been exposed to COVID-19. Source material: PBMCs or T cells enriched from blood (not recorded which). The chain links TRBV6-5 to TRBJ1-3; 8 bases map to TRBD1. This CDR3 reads CASRKDRAAGNTIYF. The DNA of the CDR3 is TGTGCCAGCCGTAAGGACAGGGCGGCTGGAAACACCATATATTTT.